This T cell receptor (beta chain) comes out of a study of early T cells in non-severe SARS-CoV-2 infection. Across the whole study: Unpaired chains resulted from sequencing bulk RNA of unsorted whole blood.

Unique molecular identifiers were affixed to single, distinct cDNA molecules. TCRdb processed the 5' RACE reads anew with MiXCR; each CDR3 protein has one entry. The sample consists of roughly 100,000 distinct CDR3 sequences, around 12% of them appearing once. The study's findings and limits: Private and CD4 specificities were missed by VDJdb matching, which favored anti-spike CD8 responses.

This CDR3 spans 14 amino acids. V gave up 1 base and J gave up 5 bases; unmatched junction bases: 2. In germline, CDR1 is LGHNA, CDR2 YSLEER. This clonotype was observed a handful of times. Its antigen remains unknown. This clonotype originated in an adult who was a healthcare worker with PCR-confirmed SARS-CoV-2 infection or an uninfected control (not recorded which). V is TRBV4-3 and J is TRBJ2-5, with 9 bases matching TRBD2. The sequenced material came from whole blood. The CDR3 protein is CASSQGGLAETQYF. CDR3 coding DNA: TGCGCCAGCAGCCAAGGGGGACTAGCCGAGACCCAGTACTTC.